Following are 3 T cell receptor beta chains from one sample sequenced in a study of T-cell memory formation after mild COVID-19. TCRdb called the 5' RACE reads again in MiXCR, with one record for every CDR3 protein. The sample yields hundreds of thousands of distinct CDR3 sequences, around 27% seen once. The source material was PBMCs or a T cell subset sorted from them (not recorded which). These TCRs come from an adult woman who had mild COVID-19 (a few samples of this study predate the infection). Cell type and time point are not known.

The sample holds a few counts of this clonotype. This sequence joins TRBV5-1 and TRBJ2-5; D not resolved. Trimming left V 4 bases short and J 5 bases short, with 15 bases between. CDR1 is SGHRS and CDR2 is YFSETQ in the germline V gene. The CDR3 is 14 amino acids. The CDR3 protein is CASSPTLHGETQYF. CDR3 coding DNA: TGCGCCAGCAGCCCGACACTCCACGGGGAGACCCAGTACTTC.

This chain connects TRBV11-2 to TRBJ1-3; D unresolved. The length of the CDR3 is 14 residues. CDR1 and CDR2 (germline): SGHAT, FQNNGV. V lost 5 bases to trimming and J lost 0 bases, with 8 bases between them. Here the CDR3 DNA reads TGTGCCAGCAGCCTACAGCGCTCTGGAAACACCATATATTTT. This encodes CASSLQRSGNTIYF. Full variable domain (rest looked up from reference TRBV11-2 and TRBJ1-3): EAGVAQSPRYKIIEKRQSVAFWCNPISGHATLYWYQQILGQGPKLLIQFQNNGVVDDSQLPKDRFSAERLKGVDSTLKIQPAKLEDSAVYLCASSLQRSGNTIYFGEGSWLTVV.

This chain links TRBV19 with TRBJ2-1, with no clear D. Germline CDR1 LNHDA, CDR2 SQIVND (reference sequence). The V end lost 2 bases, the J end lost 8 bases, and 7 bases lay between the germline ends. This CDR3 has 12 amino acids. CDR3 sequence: CASSIQLHEQFF. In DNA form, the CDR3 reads TGTGCCAGTAGTATACAACTACATGAGCAGTTCTTC.